What follows are 9 T cell receptor beta chains derived from one specimen sequenced in a study of breast tumors, draining lymph nodes, adjacent tissues (TCRdb year 2016). Libraries were made using multiplex PCR. Instrument on record: Illumina HiSeq 2000. The raw public reads went through TCRdb reprocessing: fastp at Q25, MiXCR clone calling, in-frame beta chains kept. Rows merge per CDR3 protein into single entries with the most common DNA and genes. This sample is represented by about 110,000 distinct CDR3 sequences; roughly 33% of them were singletons. Of the sample, approximately 6% is held by the ten largest clones. Lymph node samples came from the axillary draining lymph nodes of breast cancer patients. Source material: axillary lymph node tissue. These receptors all come from a female donor with breast cancer. Some clones in this sample may be carry-over from other donors' samples.

This clonotype was counted many times. The chain is built from TRBV4-2 and TRBJ2-3, with TRBD2 matching over 7 bases. This CDR3 spans 16 amino acids. Germline loops: CDR1 LGHNA, CDR2 YNFKEQ. Trimming at V came to 1 base and at J to 4 bases, leaving 8 bases not matched to a gene. Here the CDR3 reads CASSQVSTSRADTQYF. Written as DNA, the CDR3 is TGTGCCAGCAGCCAAGTTTCGACTAGCAGGGCAGATACGCAGTATTTT.

Turning to this clonotype: This is likely a read error, given that the CDR3 carries no conserved phenylalanine or tryptophan at its end. The DNA is omitted, as the CDR3 cannot be located on it reliably, and the CDR3 follows TCRdb's listing. The gene calls are TRBV24-1 and TRBJ2-7; TRBD2 is the table's D call, not checked against the DNA. Germline V CDR1 and CDR2: KGHDR, SFDVKD. The CDR3 totals 15 residues, both ends included. CDR3: CATSDPSGDPLQQDL.

This clonotype showed up many times. The rearrangement uses TRBV3-1 and TRBJ1-6; no definite D call. V was shortened by 2 bases and J by 10 bases, with 6 bases between the two germline ends. Per the germline V gene, CDR1 is LGHDT and CDR2 is YNNKEL (reference sequence). This CDR3 region has 12 residues. CDR3 in DNA: TGTGCCAGCAGCCAATCGGGCTCACCCCTCCACTTT. Amino acid sequence: CASSQSGSPLHF.

The rearrangement joins TRBV4-3 to TRBJ1-1, with unresolved D. Germline loops: CDR1 LGHNA, CDR2 YSLEER. Trimming pared 0 bases from V and 0 bases from J, leaving 5 bases between. The CDR3 is made up of 14 amino acids. The CDR3 DNA sequence: TGCGCCAGCAGCCAAGACAGTTTGAACACTGAAGCTTTCTTT. Encoded protein: CASSQDSLNTEAFF.

Note on this clonotype: This may be a read error, as it is one base from a much larger clone. The chain joins TRBV6-1 to TRBJ2-2; TRBD2 matches at 11 bases. The CDR3 loop spans 17 amino acids. Looked up from germline, CDR1 is MNHNS and CDR2 is SASEGT. J lost 8 bases, V lost 5 bases, and 13 bases had no gene match. The DNA for the CDR3 is TGTGCCAGCAGTCAATCAGGGACTAGCGGAGGAGGGGGGGAGCTGTTTTTT. As protein: CASSQSGTSGGGGELFF.

This clonotype was detected ten times or more. The gene calls are TRBV30 and TRBJ2-7, with D possibly matching TRBD2 (6 bases). Germline CDR1 and CDR2: GTSNPN and SVGIG (reference sequence). V was trimmed by 0 bases and J by 6 bases, leaving 12 bases between them. The CDR3 runs 13 residues. The DNA of the CDR3 is TGTGCCTGGAGTGTTGCGGGGACCCGCGAGCAGTACTTC. It codes for CAWSVAGTREQYF.

This clonotype appeared a few times. The junction departs from germline at one end; a sequencing error may be responsible. The rearrangement links TRBV6-5 to TRBJ2-3; 8 bases line up with TRBD1. Germline V gives CDR1 MNHEY, CDR2 SVGAGI. The length of the CDR3 is 15 residues. The CDR3, as DNA: TGTGCCAGCAGTCACTCAGGGGGCCCCACAGATACGCAGTATTTT. It translates to CASSHSGGPTDTQYF.

This clonotype was seen repeatedly, ten times or more. A much larger clone sits a single nucleotide away, making a read error possible. V is TRBV20-1 and J is TRBJ2-1; 13 bases map to TRBD2. Trimming at V came to 2 bases and at J to 7 bases, leaving 5 bases not matched to a gene. Per the germline V gene, CDR1 is DFQATT and CDR2 is SNEGSKA (reference sequence). The CDR3 contains 15 residues. The CDR3 reads CSARSGLAGANEQFF. The CDR3 nucleotides read TGCAGTGCTAGATCAGGACTAGCGGGAGCAAATGAGCAGTTCTTC.

This clonotype was seen many times. A read error is possible here, since a much larger clone lies one base away. The chain carries TRBV20-1 and TRBJ2-2; weak D call: TRBD1 (6 bases). Germline V gene sequence: CDR1 DFQATT, CDR2 SNEGSKA (reference sequence). This CDR3 spans 13 amino acids. The CDR3 is CSANRANTGALFF. CDR3 sequence (DNA): TGCAGTGCTAACAGGGCGAACACCGGGGCGCTGTTTTTT.